The 7 T cell receptor beta chains below all came from one sample that was sequenced in a study of T cells in Graves' hyperthyroidism and ophthalmopathy. RNA transcripts were the template for amplifying TCR beta CDR3 regions. HTBI primers were employed in a first-round RT-PCR of the TCR CDR3. TCRdb independently ran MiXCR on the multiplex PCR reads; one entry per CDR3 protein. The sample carries around 300,000 distinct CDR3 sequences, 22% recorded once. Sample: blood. These receptors all come from a man between 25 and 39 years old with Graves' ophthalmopathy.

The J gene is TRBJ2-5, the V gene TRBV4-1, with a weak D call TRBD2 (6 bases). Germline V gene lookup returns CDR1 MGHRA and CDR2 YSYEKL. The CDR3 totals 12 residues. V was cut by 5 bases and J by 5 bases, with 9 bases left in between. CDR3 amino acids: CASSNRGETQYF. The CDR3 DNA reads as TGCGCCAGCAGCAACCGGGGGGAGACCCAGTACTTC.

Turning to this clonotype: Germline and junction disagree at one end, which may indicate a read error. This chain links TRBV20-1 with TRBJ2-5; D may be TRBD1 or TRBD2 (5 bases each). CDR3 length: 14 residues. CDR1 is DFQATT and CDR2 is SNEGSKA in the germline V gene (reference sequence). CDR3 sequence: CSAGDGTWGETQYF. The CDR3 DNA sequence: TGCAGTGCTGGAGACGGAACCTGGGGGGAGACCCAGTACTTC.

This clonotype turned up a few times. The J gene is TRBJ1-3, the V gene TRBV12-3 or TRBV12-4; 7 nucleotides match TRBD1. The length of the CDR3 is 16 residues. V lost 1 base and J lost 4; bases outside the gene matches: 7. DNA for the CDR3: TGTGCCAGCAGTTTAGAAGCACACAGGGGAGGAAACACCATATATTTT. This translates into CASSLEAHRGGNTIYF.

This clonotype was found many times. The chain carries TRBV18 and TRBJ1-1, with D tentatively TRBD1 (6 bases). The CDR3 sequence is 13 residues long. Looked up from germline, CDR1 is KGHSH and CDR2 is LQKENI. Trimming shortened V by 3 bases and J by 6 bases, and 11 bases separated the two germline ends. The CDR3 protein is CASSPTRGPEAFF. The CDR3 coding sequence is TGTGCCAGCTCACCGACCAGGGGCCCTGAAGCTTTCTTT.

Concerning this clonotype: Likely a read error: the CDR3 ends without its conserved phenylalanine or tryptophan. This chain links TRBV11-2 with TRBJ2-5; 8 nucleotides align to TRBD1. CDR1 SGHAT and CDR2 FQNNGV come from the germline V gene. Germline trimming cut 5 bases from V and 2 bases from J; bases unmatched to any gene: 1. The CDR3 spans 13 residues. The CDR3 here is CASSRDRQETQYS. DNA for the CDR3: TGTGCCAGCAGCCGGGACAGGCAAGAGACCCAGTACTCC.

This clonotype was recorded many times. This chain links TRBV2 with TRBJ2-1; no clear D gene. The ends were cut back, 2 bases at V and 8 bases at J, with 10 bases in the middle. The V gene's germline CDR1 is SNHLY and CDR2 FYNNEI. The CDR3 runs 13 residues. The CDR3 is CASSETRVDEQFF. The DNA for the CDR3 is TGTGCCAGCAGTGAAACGCGAGTAGATGAGCAGTTCTTC.

A few counts support this clonotype. This chain's CDR3 is CATLGLAGVYEQFF. The CDR3 DNA sequence: TGTGCCACCCTGGGACTAGCGGGAGTCTATGAGCAGTTCTTC. V gene TRBV6-1 combines with J gene TRBJ2-1; 14 bases fit TRBD2. The CDR3 is 14 residues long. Germline trimming cut 10 bases from V and 8 bases from J; bases unmatched to any gene: 7. Looked up from germline, CDR1 is MNHNS and CDR2 is SASEGT.